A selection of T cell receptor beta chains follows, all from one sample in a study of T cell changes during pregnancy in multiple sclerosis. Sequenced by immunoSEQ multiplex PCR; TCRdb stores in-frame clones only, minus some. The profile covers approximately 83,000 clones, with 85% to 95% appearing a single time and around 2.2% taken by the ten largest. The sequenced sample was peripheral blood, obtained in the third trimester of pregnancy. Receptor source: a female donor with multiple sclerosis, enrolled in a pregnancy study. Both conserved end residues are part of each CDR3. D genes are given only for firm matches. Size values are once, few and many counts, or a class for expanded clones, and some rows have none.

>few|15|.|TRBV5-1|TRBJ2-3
CASIRSERATDTQYF
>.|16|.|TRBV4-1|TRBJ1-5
CASSQDGQIPNQPQHF
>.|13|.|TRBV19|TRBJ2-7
CASSIASTSEQYF
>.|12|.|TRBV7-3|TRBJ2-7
CASSLKPGRQYF
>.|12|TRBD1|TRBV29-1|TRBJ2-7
CSVETGAYEQYF
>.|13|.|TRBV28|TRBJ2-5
CASREGRQETQYF
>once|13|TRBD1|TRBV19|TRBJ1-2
CASSIPTGGGYTF
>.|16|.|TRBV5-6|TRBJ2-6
CASSLTGISGANVLTF
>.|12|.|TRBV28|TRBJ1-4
CASSPPLEKLFF
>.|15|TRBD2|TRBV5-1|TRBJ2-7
CASSSSGGNNYEQYF
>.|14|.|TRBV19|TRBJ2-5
CASSIDPTLKTQYF
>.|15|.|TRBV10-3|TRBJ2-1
CAISDSGGSYNEQFF
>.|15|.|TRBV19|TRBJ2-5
CASSIGGRQGETQYF
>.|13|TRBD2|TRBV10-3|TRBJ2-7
CAIGAGYPYEQYF
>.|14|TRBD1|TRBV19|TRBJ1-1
CASRIHRGRGEAFF
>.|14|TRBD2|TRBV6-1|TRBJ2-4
CASSEGGGSHIQYF
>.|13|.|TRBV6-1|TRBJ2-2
CASKRVNTGELFF
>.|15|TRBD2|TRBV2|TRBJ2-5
CASSASGRGHETQYF
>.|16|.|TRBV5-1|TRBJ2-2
CASSLATESRAGELFF
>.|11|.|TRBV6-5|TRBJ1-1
CASSHSTEAFF
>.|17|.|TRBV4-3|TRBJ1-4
CASSQEGYRVKGEKLFF
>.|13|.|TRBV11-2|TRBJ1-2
CASSLQGNYGYTF
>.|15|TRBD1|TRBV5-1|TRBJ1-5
CASSVGQGSNQPQHF
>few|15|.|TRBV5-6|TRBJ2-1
CASSSTRSSYNEQFF
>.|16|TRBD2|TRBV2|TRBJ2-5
CASSEFGLAGEETQYF
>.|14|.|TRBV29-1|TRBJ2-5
CSVFHGSTSETQYF
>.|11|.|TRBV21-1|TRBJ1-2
CASSKVGRTTF
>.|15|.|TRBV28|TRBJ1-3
CASSLTLPSGNTIYF
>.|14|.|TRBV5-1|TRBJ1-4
CASSSGEWGEKLFF
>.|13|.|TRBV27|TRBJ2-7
CASSFARNYEQYF
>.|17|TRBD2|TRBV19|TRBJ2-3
CASSIVGGLAGTDTQYF
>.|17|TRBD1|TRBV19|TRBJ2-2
CASSSLFRQGIGGELFF
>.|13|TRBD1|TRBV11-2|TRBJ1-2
CASSEGQGYGYTF
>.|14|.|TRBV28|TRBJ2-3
CASSLSWGADTQYF
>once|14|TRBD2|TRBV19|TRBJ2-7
CASSYGTSTYEQYF
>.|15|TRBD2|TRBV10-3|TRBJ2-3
CAISEGSGRGDTQYF
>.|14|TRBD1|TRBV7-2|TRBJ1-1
CASSLDRGGTEAFF
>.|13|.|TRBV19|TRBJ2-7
CASSIQEGVVQYF
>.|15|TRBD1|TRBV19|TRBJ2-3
CASSTGGSSTDTQYF
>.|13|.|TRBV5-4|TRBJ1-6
CASSLGGNSPLHF
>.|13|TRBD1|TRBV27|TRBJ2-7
CASSSGQGNEQYF
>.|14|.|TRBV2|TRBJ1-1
CASSVRRENTEAFF
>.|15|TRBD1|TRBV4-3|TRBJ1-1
CASSQLIDRDTEAFF
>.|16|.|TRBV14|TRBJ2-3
CASSQPVLASTDTQYF
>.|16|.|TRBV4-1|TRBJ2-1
CASSQGPAAAYNEQFF
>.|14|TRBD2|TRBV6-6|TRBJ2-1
CASTPTSGINEQFF
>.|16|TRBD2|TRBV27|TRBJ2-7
CASSLGGRGSSYEQYF
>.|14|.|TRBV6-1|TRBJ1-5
CASRGDGSNQPQHF
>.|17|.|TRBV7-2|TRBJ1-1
CASSLAPTGGANTEAFF
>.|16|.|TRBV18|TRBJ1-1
CASSPGAGLRSTEAFF
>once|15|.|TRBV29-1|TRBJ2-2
CSVPSGGGKTGELFF
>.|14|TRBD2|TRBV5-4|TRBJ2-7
CASSLAGAIYEQYF
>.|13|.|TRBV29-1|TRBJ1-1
CSVSGRANTEAFF
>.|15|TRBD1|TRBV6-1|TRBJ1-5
CASSSGTGGNQPQHF
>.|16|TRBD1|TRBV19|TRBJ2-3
CASSREDRAHTDTQYF
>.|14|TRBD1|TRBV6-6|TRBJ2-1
CASTNPGQGTEQFF
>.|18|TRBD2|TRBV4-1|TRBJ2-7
CASSQDPTGGGNSYEQYF